A single sample is the source of the 29 T cell receptor beta chains below, sequenced in a study of T-cell reconstitution after alpha-beta-depleted transplantation in children. Unique molecular identifiers were incorporated when the TCRbeta library was constructed. A single record per CDR3 protein comes from TCRdb applying MiXCR to the PCR reads. The repertoire holds some 290,000 distinct CDR3 sequences, with about a tenth as singletons. Sequenced here: PBMCs from the stem cell graft donor, sampled from the stem cell graft. These receptor sequences come from a human donor who donated a stem cell graft to a child with SCID.

The genes are TRBV12-3 or TRBV12-4 and TRBJ2-7, with no clear D. Between the trimmed V and J ends, which lost 2 bases and 6 bases, there was a span of 8 bases. The CDR3 totals 12 residues. The CDR3: CASSLLPIEQYF. In DNA, the CDR3 is TGTGCCAGCAGTTTATTACCAATCGAGCAGTACTTC.

There are a few counts of this clonotype. This sequence joins TRBV18 and TRBJ2-7; a possible D gene is TRBD1 (5 bases). The CDR3 runs to 15 residues. Trimming left V 0 bases short and J 6 bases short, with 15 bases between. CDR1 and CDR2 from the germline V gene are KGHSH and LQKENI. The CDR3 sequence is CASSPPGQGNGEQYF. CDR3 bases: TGTGCCAGCTCACCACCGGGGCAGGGAAATGGCGAGCAGTACTTC.

This clonotype came up many times. This chain connects TRBV11-1 to TRBJ2-3, with TRBD1 as a possible D gene (5 bases). Germline V gene sequence: CDR1 SGHAT, CDR2 FQDESV (reference sequence). There are 15 residues in the CDR3. V gave up 3 bases and J gave up 4 bases, with 14 bases separating them. The CDR3 sequence is CASSLRTSFPDTQYF. CDR3 in DNA: TGTGCCAGCAGCTTGCGGACATCTTTTCCAGATACGCAGTATTTT.

In this sample, this clonotype turned up a few times. The chain recombines TRBV2 with TRBJ2-7, with TRBD2 as a possible D gene (5 bases). V lost 7 bases to trimming and J lost 5 bases, with 15 bases between them. Per the germline V gene, CDR1 is SNHLY and CDR2 is FYNNEI. The CDR3 consists of 13 residues. The CDR3 coding sequence is TGTGCCAGCACCGTCGGGGTCGTCGACGAGCAGTACTTC. It yields the protein CASTVGVVDEQYF.

This clonotype was observed a few times. This chain joins TRBV5-1 and TRBJ2-7; D possibly corresponds to TRBD1 (6 bases). CDR1 and CDR2 (germline): SGHRS, YFSETQ. This CDR3 has 15 residues. The V gene lost 0 bases and the J gene lost 0 bases, with 10 bases spanning the gap. This chain's CDR3 is CASSLAQGFSYEQYF. Written as DNA, the CDR3 is TGCGCCAGCAGCTTGGCGCAGGGGTTCTCCTACGAGCAGTACTTC.

The sample holds a few counts of this clonotype. The V gene is TRBV29-1, the J gene TRBJ2-7; TRBD1 agrees at 8 bases. Trimming took 5 bases from V and 3 from J; bases not matched to a gene: 9. Germline V gives CDR1 SQVTM, CDR2 ANQGSEA. The CDR3 covers 14 residues. The CDR3 protein is CSVTGQAKDYEQYF. CDR3 DNA: TGCAGCGTTACGGGACAGGCTAAAGACTACGAGCAGTACTTC.

The gene calls are TRBV5-1 and TRBJ2-5; D gene ambiguous. This CDR3 is 15 amino acids long. The V gene's germline CDR1 is SGHRS and CDR2 YFSETQ. V was trimmed by 1 base and J by 2 bases, leaving 12 bases between them. CDR3 in amino acids: CASSLMGLGQETQYF. Written as DNA, the CDR3 is TGCGCCAGCAGCTTGATGGGTTTGGGGCAAGAGACCCAGTACTTC.

The J gene is TRBJ2-5, the V gene TRBV18, with D tentatively TRBD2 (5 bases). This CDR3 contains 14 residues. Between the trimmed V and J ends, which lost 1 base and 5 bases, there was a span of 11 bases. The germline gives CDR1 KGHSH, CDR2 LQKENI. The chain's CDR3 is CASSPHTSQETQYF. The CDR3 region has the DNA TGTGCCAGCTCACCACATACTAGTCAGGAGACCCAGTACTTC.

V usage is TRBV6-1 and J usage is TRBJ2-4; possible D gene TRBD2, 5 bases. V lost 3 bases and J lost 1, with 7 bases in between. This CDR3 has 14 residues. Germline V gene lookup returns CDR1 MNHNS and CDR2 SASEGT. The CDR3 sequence: CASSEPGAKNIQYF. CDR3 bases: TGTGCCAGCAGTGAGCCGGGGGCCAAAAACATTCAGTACTTC.

This clonotype was picked up a small number of times. The chain recombines TRBV5-1 with TRBJ2-3; TRBD1 might be the D (5 bases). Trimming took 1 base from V and 0 from J, leaving 15 bases between them. CDR3 length equals 17 residues. Germline CDR1 is SGHRS and CDR2 is YFSETQ. In nucleotides, the CDR3 is TGCGCCAGCAGCTTGAAGGGGCTGGTCGGAAGCACAGATACGCAGTATTTT. Translation gives CASSLKGLVGSTDTQYF.

The chain recombines TRBV6-5 with TRBJ1-4, with a weak D call TRBD1 (6 bases). CDR3 length: 15 amino acids. Per the germline V gene, CDR1 is MNHEY and CDR2 is SVGAGI. The V end was cut by 1 base, the J end by 10 bases, with 16 bases between. CDR3 sequence (DNA): TGTGCCAGCAGTTACTTAGGACAGACGTTCGGAAAACTGTTTTTT. This sequence encodes CASSYLGQTFGKLFF.

V gene TRBV10-3 combines with J gene TRBJ1-5, with TRBD1 matching over 7 bases. The CDR3 contains 15 residues. From germline, CDR1 is ENHRY and CDR2 SYGVKD. Germline trimming cut 2 bases from V and 1 base from J; bases unmatched to any gene: 2. CDR3 region: CAISEEGQSNQPQHF. CDR3 in DNA: TGTGCCATCAGTGAGGAGGGACAGAGCAATCAGCCCCAGCATTTT.

The gene calls are TRBV20-1 and TRBJ2-5, with TRBD2 matching 14 bases. Trimming cost V 5 bases and J 5 bases; bases outside gene matches: 4. From germline, CDR1 is DFQATT and CDR2 SNEGSKA (reference sequence). The CDR3 runs 14 residues. The chain's CDR3 is CSAGLAGGVETQYF. The DNA for the CDR3 is TGCAGTGCTGGACTAGCGGGGGGTGTGGAGACCCAGTACTTC.

The chain recombines TRBV6-5 with TRBJ1-1; no reliable D call. CDR1 is MNHEY and CDR2 is SVGAGI in the germline V gene. Trimming shortened V by 6 bases and J by 5 bases, and 10 bases separated the two germline ends. The CDR3 is 12 amino acids. CDR3 region: CASSRIGTEAFF. For the CDR3, the DNA is TGTGCCAGCAGCCGTATAGGTACTGAAGCTTTCTTT.

This clonotype was observed a few times. This chain links TRBV7-9 with TRBJ1-2; 8 bases match TRBD1. The CDR3 runs 16 residues. From germline, CDR1 is SEHNR and CDR2 FQNEAQ (reference sequence). J was trimmed by 7 bases and V by 6 bases; bases with no gene match: 16. The CDR3 region is CASSSPGQGQGRGYTF. The CDR3 DNA sequence: TGTGCCAGCAGTTCACCTGGACAGGGTCAAGGACGTGGCTACACCTTC.

This clonotype was observed a handful of times. This chain uses TRBV5-6 with TRBJ2-7; maybe TRBD2 (5 bases). The CDR3 has 14 residues. Germline CDR1 is SGHDT and CDR2 is YYEEEE. Trimming took off 5 bases at V and 9 bases at J, with 21 bases between the two ends. CDR3 residues: CASRRGQESPRQYF. CDR3 nucleotides: TGTGCCAGCAGACGAGGGCAGGAGTCCCCTCGGCAGTACTTC. The entire variable domain, with the rest obtained from reference TRBV5-6 and TRBJ2-7, is as follows: DAGVTQSPTHLIKTRGQQVTLRCSPKSGHDTVSWYQQALGQGPQFIFQYYEEEERQRGNFPDRFSGHQFPNYSSELNVNALLLGDSALYLCASRRGQESPRQYFGPGTRLTVT.

This clonotype has more than one count but fewer than ten. The genes are TRBV20-1 and TRBJ2-1, with 9 bases lining up with TRBD2. V dropped 5 bases and J dropped 8; count of bases not matched to a gene: 13. There are 15 residues in the CDR3. Germline V gene data show CDR1 as DFQATT and CDR2 as SNEGSKA (reference sequence). The CDR3 DNA reads TGCAGTGCTCACCACGGGGGCACTAGCGGGTATGAGCAGTTCTTC. The encoded protein is CSAHHGGTSGYEQFF.

The chain carries TRBV20-1 and TRBJ2-5; 12 bases match TRBD2. The CDR3 runs 13 residues. Losses at the gene ends were 8 bases for V and 3 bases for J; bases not matched to a gene: 4. Germline-derived CDR1 and CDR2 are DFQATT and SNEGSKA (reference sequence). DNA of the CDR3: TGCAGTCACCCTAGCGGGGGGGAAGAGACCCAGTACTTC. It yields the protein CSHPSGGEETQYF.

The J gene is TRBJ2-7, the V gene TRBV2; a possible D gene is TRBD1 (6 bases). The CDR3 is made up of 15 amino acids. CDR1 and CDR2 (germline): SNHLY, FYNNEI. V was shortened by 2 bases and J by 0 bases, with 11 bases between the two germline ends. The CDR3 sequence: CASSEQGSSSYEQYF. CDR3 sequence (DNA): TGTGCCAGCAGTGAACAGGGGTCGAGCTCCTACGAGCAGTACTTC.

This chain links TRBV5-6 with TRBJ1-1, with 12 bases aligning to TRBD1. CDR1 SGHDT and CDR2 YYEEEE come from the germline V gene. CDR3 length equals 15 residues. Trimming at V came to 1 base and at J to 8 bases, leaving 6 bases not matched to a gene. The CDR3 sequence: CASSLSGTGGKEAFF. The CDR3 nucleotides are TGTGCCAGCAGCTTGTCCGGGACAGGGGGCAAAGAAGCTTTCTTT.

This clonotype was picked up a small number of times. The chain is built from TRBV5-1 and TRBJ2-1; possible D gene TRBD2, 6 bases. V lost 9 bases, J lost 9 bases, and 25 bases lay in between. CDR3 length: 15 residues. Looked up from germline, CDR1 is SGHRS and CDR2 is YFSETQ. The CDR3 loop is CATHQGTRTRSEQFF. Written as DNA, the CDR3 is TGCGCCACCCACCAAGGGACTCGAACTCGTAGTGAGCAGTTCTTC. Combining the CDR3 with reference TRBV5-1 and TRBJ2-1 gives the whole variable domain KAGVTQTPRYLIKTRGQQVTLSCSPISGHRSVSWYQQTPGQGLQFLFEYFSETQRNKGNFPGRFSGRQFSNSRSEMNVSTLELGDSALYLCATHQGTRTRSEQFFGPGTRLTVL.

The gene calls are TRBV12-3 or TRBV12-4 and TRBJ1-1; no firm D call. The V and J ends lost 3 bases and 1 base respectively, with 9 bases between them. This CDR3 region has 14 residues. CDR3 sequence: CASSFLGKNTEAFF. The DNA of the CDR3 is TGTGCCAGCAGTTTTCTGGGGAAGAACACTGAAGCTTTCTTT.

A few counts support this clonotype. J is TRBJ1-2 and V is TRBV29-1; D is undetermined. Trimming stripped 3 bases from V and 7 bases from J, with 9 bases between. CDR1 SQVTM and CDR2 ANQGSEA come from the germline V gene. The CDR3 spans 11 residues. The CDR3 DNA sequence: TGCAGCGTTGACAGTATAGGTGGCTACACCTTC. Protein sequence: CSVDSIGGYTF.

V is TRBV9 and J is TRBJ2-3, with a tentative D call TRBD2 (6 bases). This CDR3 is 14 amino acids long. Germline CDR1 reads SGDLS; CDR2 reads YYNGEE. V lost 0 bases to trimming and J lost 4 bases, with 9 bases between them. In DNA, the CDR3 is TGTGCCAGCAGCGTAGAGGGGAGGCCAGATACGCAGTATTTT. Translated: CASSVEGRPDTQYF. Supplemented by reference TRBV9 and TRBJ2-3, the full variable domain reads DSGVTQTPKHLITATGQRVTLRCSPRSGDLSVYWYQQSLDQGLQFLIQYYNGEERAKGNILERFSAQQFPDLHSELNLSSLELGDSALYFCASSVEGRPDTQYFGPGTRLTVL.

The chain couples TRBV19 to TRBJ1-4; tentatively, D is TRBD1 (5 bases). Germline V gene lookup returns CDR1 LNHDA and CDR2 SQIVND (reference sequence). Trimming removed 7 bases at V and 4 bases at J, with 19 bases between. This CDR3 has 16 residues. DNA of the CDR3: TGTGCCAGTACCACCGGGGCCACCTTAAGTAATGAAAAACTGTTTTTT. This codes for CASTTGATLSNEKLFF.

The rearrangement uses TRBV5-6 and TRBJ2-5; perhaps TRBD1 as D (5 bases). In germline, CDR1 is SGHDT, CDR2 YYEEEE. The V gene lost 4 bases and the J gene lost 5 bases, with 6 bases spanning the gap. CDR3 length: 11 amino acids. CDR3 sequence (DNA): TGTGCCAGCAGCGCAGGGGAGACCCAGTACTTC. Translation: CASSAGETQYF. Together with reference TRBV5-6 and TRBJ2-5, the CDR3 gives the full variable domain: DAGVTQSPTHLIKTRGQQVTLRCSPKSGHDTVSWYQQALGQGPQFIFQYYEEEERQRGNFPDRFSGHQFPNYSSELNVNALLLGDSALYLCASSAGETQYFGPGTRLLVL.

In this sample, this clonotype turned up a few times. The V and J genes are TRBV7-9 and TRBJ1-2, with TRBD1 matching 9 bases. J lost 4 bases, V lost 7 bases, and 7 bases had no gene match. The CDR3 extends over 14 amino acids. Germline V CDR1 and CDR2: SEHNR, FQNEAQ (reference sequence). This CDR3 is CASTEQGAGYGYTF. The CDR3 region has the DNA TGTGCCAGCACCGAACAGGGGGCGGGCTATGGCTACACCTTC.

This clonotype showed up many times. The chain joins TRBV20-1 to TRBJ1-4; D is uncertain. Trimming took 6 bases from V and 2 from J, leaving 10 bases between them. CDR1 and CDR2 from the germline V gene are DFQATT and SNEGSKA (reference sequence). The CDR3 runs 13 residues. In DNA, the CDR3 is TGCAGTGCCCCGATGGGGACTAATGAAAAACTGTTTTTT. Its translation: CSAPMGTNEKLFF.

V usage is TRBV27 and J usage is TRBJ1-2; D is perhaps TRBD1 (5 bases). Germline values: CDR1 MNHEY, CDR2 SMNVEV (reference sequence). Trimming took 5 bases from V and 6 from J, leaving 16 bases between them. The CDR3 covers 14 residues. CDR3 loop: CASSTASGYDGYTF. The CDR3, as DNA: TGTGCCAGCAGTACCGCCTCAGGGTATGATGGCTACACCTTC.